These 19 T cell receptor beta chains originate from one sample sequenced in a study of early T cells in non-severe SARS-CoV-2 infection. TCRdb reprocessed the 5' RACE reads via MiXCR and lists one record per CDR3 protein. The table records about 66,000 distinct CDR3 sequences, roughly 9% of them present only once. Sequenced material: whole blood. The source is an adult who was a healthcare worker with PCR-confirmed SARS-CoV-2 infection or an uninfected control (not recorded which).

This clonotype came up a few times. The chain carries TRBV10-3 and TRBJ2-7; the match to TRBD2 covers 10 bases. The CDR3 has 14 residues. Unmatched junction bases numbered 10, after V lost 7 bases and J lost 7 bases. The germline V gene encodes CDR1 ENHRY and CDR2 SYGVKD. The CDR3 bases are TGTGCCATCAACGAGGAGCGGGAGGGTGATGAGCAGTACTTC. The encoded protein is CAINEEREGDEQYF.

The rearrangement joins TRBV29-1 to TRBJ2-3, with D possibly being TRBD1 or TRBD2 (5 bases each). Germline V lookup: CDR1 SQVTM, CDR2 ANQGSEA. The CDR3 covers 14 residues. Deletions cut 4 bases from V and 0 bases from J, with 11 bases between. Written as DNA, the CDR3 is TGCAGCGTTGTTCAGGGAGCTAGCACAGATACGCAGTATTTT. Encoded protein: CSVVQGASTDTQYF.

This sequence joins TRBV9 and TRBJ2-3; D unresolved. V lost 4 bases and J 4 bases, leaving 13 bases between the germline ends. CDR3 size: 14 residues. The germline V gene encodes CDR1 SGDLS and CDR2 YYNGEE. The CDR3 loop reads CASSTRPPPDTQYF. In DNA form, the CDR3 reads TGTGCCAGCAGCACCCGTCCGCCACCAGATACGCAGTATTTT.

This clonotype occurred a few times. The chain links TRBV3-1 to TRBJ2-7; D unresolved. Trimming removed 5 bases from V and 3 bases from J, with 14 bases in between. Germline values: CDR1 LGHDT, CDR2 YNNKEL (reference sequence). The CDR3 is made up of 14 amino acids. The CDR3 region is CASSSERSYYEQYF. CDR3 coding DNA: TGTGCCAGCAGCTCCGAACGGTCCTACTACGAGCAGTACTTC.

This clonotype turned up a few times. This chain joins TRBV5-1 and TRBJ2-5, with D unresolved. The V end lost 4 bases, the J end lost 1 base, and 11 bases lay between the germline ends. The CDR3 loop spans 14 amino acids. Germline V gene data show CDR1 as SGHRS and CDR2 as YFSETQ. The CDR3 is CASSPFDPQETQYF. CDR3 coding DNA: TGCGCCAGCAGCCCCTTCGACCCCCAAGAGACCCAGTACTTC.

This clonotype is labeled as medium-sized. J is TRBJ2-3 and V is TRBV9; the D gene is possibly TRBD2 (5 bases). Between the trimmed V and J ends, which lost 0 bases and 1 base, there was a span of 9 bases. This CDR3 region has 15 residues. Germline assignment: CDR1 SGDLS and CDR2 YYNGEE. The CDR3 protein is CASSVGGSGTDTQYF. Written as DNA, the CDR3 is TGTGCCAGCAGCGTAGGAGGTAGCGGCACAGATACGCAGTATTTT.

A few counts support this clonotype. The CDR3 sequence is CASSSWSGGHSYEQYF. CDR3 in DNA: TGTGCCAGCAGTTCTTGGAGCGGGGGTCACTCCTACGAGCAGTACTTC. The V call is TRBV28, the J call TRBJ2-7; 8 bases agree with TRBD2. CDR3 length: 16 residues. Germline V gene lookup returns CDR1 MDHEN and CDR2 SYDVKM. Germline trimming cut 4 bases from V and 0 bases from J; bases unmatched to any gene: 8.

The genes are TRBV7-7 and TRBJ2-1, with 7 bases identical to TRBD1. Germline values: CDR1 SSHAT, CDR2 FNYEAQ (reference sequence). The ends lost 1 base at V and 8 bases at J; junction bases unmatched: 5. The CDR3 sequence is 14 residues long. CDR3 coding DNA: TGTGCCAGCAGCTTAGTCGTTCAGGGGGATGAGCAGTTCTTC. Translation: CASSLVVQGDEQFF.

This clonotype was counted ten times or more. J is TRBJ2-1 and V is TRBV7-9; 7 bases line up with TRBD1. V gave up 5 bases and J gave up 0 bases; unmatched junction bases: 7. The germline gives CDR1 SEHNR, CDR2 FQNEAQ (reference sequence). CDR3 length equals 16 residues. The CDR3 region has the DNA TGTGCCAGCAGCCCCAGGGGACAGAGCTCCTACAATGAGCAGTTCTTC. This encodes CASSPRGQSSYNEQFF.

In this sample, this clonotype turned up a few times. The DNA for the CDR3 is TGTGCCAGCACCAGGGACAGCTTCTACGAGCAGTACTTC. Protein sequence: CASTRDSFYEQYF. The chain combines TRBV2 with TRBJ2-7, with TRBD1 matching 7 bases. Per germline, CDR1 SNHLY and CDR2 FYNNEI. CDR3 length equals 13 residues. Trimming cost V 7 bases and J 3 bases; bases outside gene matches: 6.

V and J are TRBV20-1 and TRBJ2-2; D is possibly TRBD2 (5 bases). The CDR3 covers 13 residues. The germline CDR1 and CDR2 sequences are DFQATT and SNEGSKA (reference sequence). V shed 0 bases and J shed 7 bases, with 9 bases lying between them. The CDR3 DNA reads TGCAGTGCTAGAGATAACGGGGTCGGGGAGCTGTTTTTT. Residues: CSARDNGVGELFF.

This clonotype was seen repeatedly, ten times or more. The rearrangement uses TRBV20-1 and TRBJ1-5; 7 bases agree with TRBD1. This CDR3 region has 16 residues. Germline values: CDR1 DFQATT, CDR2 SNEGSKA (reference sequence). J lost 0 bases, V lost 6 bases, and 11 bases had no gene match. The CDR3 sequence is CSAHRTGTDSNQPQHF. The CDR3, as DNA: TGCAGTGCCCATCGTACCGGGACAGATAGCAATCAGCCCCAGCATTTT.

V usage is TRBV20-1 and J usage is TRBJ2-2, with D uncertain. Germline V gene data show CDR1 as DFQATT and CDR2 as SNEGSKA (reference sequence). V was cut by 3 bases and J by 1 base, with 15 bases left in between. The length of the CDR3 is 16 residues. The CDR3 DNA sequence: TGCAGTGCTAGTGGCCATGGGCGGAAGAACACCGGGGAGCTGTTTTTT. Its protein product is CSASGHGRKNTGELFF.

This clonotype has ten or more counts. This chain links TRBV7-3 with TRBJ1-1; 8 nucleotides align to TRBD1. The CDR3 totals 14 residues. Per germline, CDR1 SGHTA and CDR2 FQGTGA. J gave up 1 base and V 5 bases, and 3 bases lay outside the gene matches. The CDR3 DNA sequence: TGTGCCAGCAGCACAGGGACAGGGAACACTGAAGCTTTCTTT. Translation gives CASSTGTGNTEAFF.

A few counts support this clonotype. This chain joins TRBV15 and TRBJ2-5; unclear D gene. Germline V gene sequence: CDR1 LNHNV, CDR2 YYDKDF (reference sequence). This CDR3 is 11 amino acids long. V lost 6 bases and J lost 5, with 7 bases in between. CDR3 DNA sequence: TGTGCCACCAGGGAATTGGAGACCCAGTACTTC. It is translated as CATRELETQYF.

A few counts support this clonotype. The V and J genes are TRBV5-1 and TRBJ1-5; no firm D call. V lost 2 bases to trimming and J lost 6 bases, with 15 bases between them. This CDR3 has 15 amino acids. Germline V gives CDR1 SGHRS, CDR2 YFSETQ. The DNA of the CDR3 is TGCGCCAGCAGCTTCGGGCCTGAGCTAAGTCAGCCCCAGCATTTT. This codes for CASSFGPELSQPQHF.

The chain joins TRBV7-2 to TRBJ2-1, with D unresolved. The CDR3 contains 16 residues. Trimming shortened V by 2 bases and J by 0 bases, and 11 bases separated the two germline ends. CDR1 and CDR2 (germline): SGHTA, FQGNSA. CDR3 protein: CASSLTSASSYNEQFF. CDR3 coding DNA: TGTGCCAGCAGCTTAACGAGCGCGAGCTCCTACAATGAGCAGTTCTTC.

In this sample, this clonotype turned up a few times. The chain has TRBV7-2 and TRBJ2-7; D gene unclear. Trimming took off 5 bases at V and 4 bases at J, with 21 bases between the two ends. This CDR3 contains 16 residues. In germline, CDR1 is SGHTA, CDR2 FQGNSA. The CDR3, as DNA: TGTGCCAGCAGCCCGTTCGGAGACTCGATCCCGTACGAGCAGTACTTC. It codes for CASSPFGDSIPYEQYF.

In this sample, this clonotype turned up a few times. CDR3 residues: CSVGTSGSSTGELFF. Here the CDR3 DNA reads TGCAGCGTCGGGACTAGCGGGAGCTCTACCGGGGAGCTGTTTTTT. The gene calls are TRBV29-1 and TRBJ2-2; TRBD2 aligns across 14 bases. Per germline, CDR1 SQVTM and CDR2 ANQGSEA. This CDR3 has 15 amino acids. J gave up 5 bases and V 6 bases, and 5 bases lay outside the gene matches.